Shown below are 3 T cell receptor beta chains from a single sample sequenced in a study of monozygotic twins with inflammatory bowel disease. After re-calling the 5' RACE reads, TCRdb lists one entry per CDR3 protein, DNA absent. The sample table sets out tens of thousands of distinct CDR3 sequences. Sequenced: blood. The receptors originated from a human donor with ulcerative colitis or Crohn's disease, or a healthy co-twin of an affected twin (not recorded which).

The chain has TRBV19 and TRBJ2-6. CDR1 and CDR2 from the germline V gene are LNHDA and SQIVND (reference sequence). The CDR3 consists of 15 residues. CDR3 region: CASRSFVSGANVLTF.

This chain links TRBV5-1 with TRBJ2-5. CDR1 SGHRS and CDR2 YFSETQ come from the germline V gene. The CDR3 is made up of 11 amino acids. The CDR3 loop is CASRMEETQYF. Full variable domain (remainder filled in from reference TRBV5-1 and TRBJ2-5): KAGVTQTPRYLIKTRGQQVTLSCSPISGHRSVSWYQQTPGQGLQFLFEYFSETQRNKGNFPGRFSGRQFSNSRSEMNVSTLELGDSALYLCASRMEETQYFGPGTRLLVL.

The chain carries TRBV20-1 and TRBJ1-1. Germline loops: CDR1 DFQATT, CDR2 SNEGSKA (reference sequence). This CDR3 is built from 13 residues. This CDR3 is CSAQEGWSAEAFF.